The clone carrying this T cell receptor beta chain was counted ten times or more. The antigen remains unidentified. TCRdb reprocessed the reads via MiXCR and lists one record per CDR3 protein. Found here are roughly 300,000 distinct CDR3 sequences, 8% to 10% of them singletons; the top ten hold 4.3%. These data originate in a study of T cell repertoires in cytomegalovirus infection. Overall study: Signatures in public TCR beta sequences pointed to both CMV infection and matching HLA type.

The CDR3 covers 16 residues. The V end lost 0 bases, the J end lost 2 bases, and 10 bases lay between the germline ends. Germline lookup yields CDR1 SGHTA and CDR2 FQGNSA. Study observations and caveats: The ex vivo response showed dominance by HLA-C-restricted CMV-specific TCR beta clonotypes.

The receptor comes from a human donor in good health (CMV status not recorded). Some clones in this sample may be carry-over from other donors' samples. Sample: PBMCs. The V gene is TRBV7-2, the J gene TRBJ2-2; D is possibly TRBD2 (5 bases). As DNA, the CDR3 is TGTGCCAGCAGCTTAGCCCGGGGTATTAACACCGGGGAGCTGTTTTTT. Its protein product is CASSLARGINTGELFF. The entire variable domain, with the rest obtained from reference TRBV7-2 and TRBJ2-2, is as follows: GAGVSQSPSNKVTEKGKDVELRCDPISGHTALYWYRQSLGQGLEFLIYFQGNSAPDKSGLPSDRFSAERTGGSVSTLTIQRTQQEDSAVYLCASSLARGINTGELFFGEGSRLTVL.